This T cell receptor beta chain was captured by sequencing in a study of technical replicates of blood from four donors. Per germline, CDR1 LGHNA and CDR2 YNFKEQ. This CDR3 spans 13 amino acids. V was trimmed by 4 bases and J by 3 bases, leaving 9 bases between them. Clones were read by immunoSEQ multiplex PCR, and TCRdb kept only the in-frame ones, dropping some. The data show tens of thousands of clones, approximately 96% seen once. This sequence joins TRBV4-2 and TRBJ1-1; D is possibly TRBD1 (5 bases). The sequencing input was T cells isolated from PBMCs. The sequence derives from a human donor in good health. The CDR3 DNA sequence: TGTGCCAGCAGCCTGGTCAGGGACACTGAAGCTTTCTTT. This encodes CASSLVRDTEAFF.